This TCR beta chain was observed in a study of vaccination and CD4 T cells after COVID-19. Background on the study: Investigators drew the post-COVID samples a median around 96 days after diagnosis, with a range of 35 to 161. Researchers treated cells with overlapping spike peptides taken from SARS-CoV-2, HCoV-NL63, HCoV-OC43 and HCoV-229E.

Sequence data for DNA of cultured CD4+ T cells were generated by the Oncomine TCR Beta short-read assay. TCRdb itself ran the PCR reads through MiXCR, one entry per CDR3 protein. Here the sample spans about 27,000 distinct CDR3 sequences, about two thirds being singletons. A remark on this clonotype: Antigen specificity is unknown.

Documented treatment: roughly ten-day PBMC culture with coronavirus spike peptide pools or control peptides (ViraFEST assay). The source of this sequence is a human donor who received a COVID-19 vaccine. Specimen: CD4+ T cells from blood, cultured in vitro, collected after SARS-CoV-2 vaccination.

CDR3 region: CATSDAERGLGTDTQYF. Written as DNA, the CDR3 is TGTGCCACCAGTGACGCCGAGCGGGGTCTCGGCACAGATACGCAGTATTTT. The J gene is TRBJ2-3, the V gene TRBV24-1, with 7 bases that match TRBD2. The CDR3 spans 17 residues. Germline CDR1 KGHDR, CDR2 SFDVKD. The V and J ends lost 4 bases and 1 base, in that order; junction bases with no gene match: 10.